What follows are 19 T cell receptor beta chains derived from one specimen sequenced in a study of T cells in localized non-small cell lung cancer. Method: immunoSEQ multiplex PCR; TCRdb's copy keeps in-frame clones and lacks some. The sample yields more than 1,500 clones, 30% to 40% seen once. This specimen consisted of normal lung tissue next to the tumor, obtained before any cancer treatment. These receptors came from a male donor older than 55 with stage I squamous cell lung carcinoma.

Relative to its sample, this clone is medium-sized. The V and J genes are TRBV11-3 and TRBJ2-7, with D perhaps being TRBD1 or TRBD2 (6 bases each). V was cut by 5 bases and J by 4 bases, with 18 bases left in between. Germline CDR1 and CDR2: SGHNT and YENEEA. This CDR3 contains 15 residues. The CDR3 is CASSPGEEKGYEQYF. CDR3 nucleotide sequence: TGTGCCAGCAGCCCAGGGGAGGAAAAGGGGTACGAGCAGTACTTC.

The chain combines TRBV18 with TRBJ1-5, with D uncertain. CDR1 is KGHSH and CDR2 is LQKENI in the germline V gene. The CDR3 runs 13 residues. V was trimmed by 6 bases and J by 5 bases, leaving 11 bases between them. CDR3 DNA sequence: TGTGCCAGCTCCCTTAGCGGGGATCAGCCCCAGCATTTT. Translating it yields CASSLSGDQPQHF.

The CDR3 is CSVTLSSGNTIYF. CDR3 DNA sequence: TGCAGCGTCACCCTTTCCTCTGGAAACACCATATATTTT. V gene TRBV29-1 combines with J gene TRBJ1-3; no clear D gene. CDR1 and CDR2 from the germline V gene are SQVTM and ANQGSEA. The V and J ends lost 6 bases and 0 bases respectively, with 9 bases between them. The CDR3 consists of 13 residues.

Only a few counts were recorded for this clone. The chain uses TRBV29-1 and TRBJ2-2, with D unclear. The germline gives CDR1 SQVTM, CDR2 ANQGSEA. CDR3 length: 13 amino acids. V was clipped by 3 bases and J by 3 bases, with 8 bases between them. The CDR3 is CSVDDQDTGELFF. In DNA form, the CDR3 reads TGCAGCGTTGACGACCAAGACACCGGGGAGCTGTTTTTT.

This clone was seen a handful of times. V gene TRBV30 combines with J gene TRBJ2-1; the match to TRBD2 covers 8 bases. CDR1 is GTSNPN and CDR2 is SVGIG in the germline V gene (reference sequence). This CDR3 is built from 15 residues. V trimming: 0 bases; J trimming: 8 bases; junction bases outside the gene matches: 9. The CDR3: CAWSVGAGEGDEQFF. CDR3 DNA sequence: TGTGCCTGGAGTGTAGGAGCGGGAGAGGGGGATGAGCAGTTCTTC.

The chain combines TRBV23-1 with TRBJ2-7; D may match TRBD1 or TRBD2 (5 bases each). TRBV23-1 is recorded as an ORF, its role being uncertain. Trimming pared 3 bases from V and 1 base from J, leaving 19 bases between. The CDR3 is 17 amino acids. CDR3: CASSHSPSLRTSYEQYF. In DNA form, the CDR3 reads TGCGCCAGCAGTCATTCCCCTAGCCTTAGGACATCCTACGAGCAGTACTTC.

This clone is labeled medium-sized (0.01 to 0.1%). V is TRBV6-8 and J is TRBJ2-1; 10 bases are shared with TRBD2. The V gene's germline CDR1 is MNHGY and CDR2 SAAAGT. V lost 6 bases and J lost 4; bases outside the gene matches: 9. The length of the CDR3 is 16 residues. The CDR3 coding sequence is TGTGCCAGCAGAGGCTTAGCGGGAGGAATGTACAATGAGCAGTTCTTC. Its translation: CASRGLAGGMYNEQFF.

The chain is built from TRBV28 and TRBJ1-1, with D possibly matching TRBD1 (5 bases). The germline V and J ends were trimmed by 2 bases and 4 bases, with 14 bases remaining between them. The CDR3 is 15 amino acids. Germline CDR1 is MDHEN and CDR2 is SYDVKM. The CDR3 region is CASSLGRGIGTEAFF. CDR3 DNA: TGTGCCAGCAGTTTAGGTCGGGGGATAGGCACTGAAGCTTTCTTT.

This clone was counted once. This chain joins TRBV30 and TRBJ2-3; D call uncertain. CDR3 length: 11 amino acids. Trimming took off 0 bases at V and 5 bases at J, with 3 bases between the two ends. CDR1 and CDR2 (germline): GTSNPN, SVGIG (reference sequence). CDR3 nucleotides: TGTGCCTGGAGTGTGGAAGATACGCAGTATTTT. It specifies CAWSVEDTQYF.

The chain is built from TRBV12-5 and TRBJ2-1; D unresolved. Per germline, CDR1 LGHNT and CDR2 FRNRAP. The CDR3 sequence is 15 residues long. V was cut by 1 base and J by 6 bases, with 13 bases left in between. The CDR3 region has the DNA TGTGCTAGTGGTTTGGAGGCGTTAGATCGCAATGAGCAGTTCTTC. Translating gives CASGLEALDRNEQFF. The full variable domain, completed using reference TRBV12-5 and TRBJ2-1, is DARVTQTPRHKVTEMGQEVTMRCQPILGHNTVFWYRQTMMQGLELLAYFRNRAPLDDSGMPKDRFSAEMPDATLATLKIQPSEPRDSAVYFCASGLEALDRNEQFFGPGTRLTVL.

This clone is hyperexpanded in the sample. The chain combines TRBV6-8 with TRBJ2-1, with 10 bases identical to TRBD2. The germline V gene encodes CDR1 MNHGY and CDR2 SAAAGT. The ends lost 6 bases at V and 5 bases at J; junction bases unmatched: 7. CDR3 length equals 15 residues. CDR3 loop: CASRDTSGINNEQFF. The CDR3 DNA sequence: TGTGCCAGCAGGGACACTAGCGGGATTAACAATGAGCAGTTCTTC.

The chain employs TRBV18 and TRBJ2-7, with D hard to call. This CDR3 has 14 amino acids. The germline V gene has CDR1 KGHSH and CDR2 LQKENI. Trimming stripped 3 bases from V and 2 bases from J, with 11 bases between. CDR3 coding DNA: TGTGCCAGCTCACCGATCGGTGACACCTACGAGCAGTACTTC. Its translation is CASSPIGDTYEQYF.

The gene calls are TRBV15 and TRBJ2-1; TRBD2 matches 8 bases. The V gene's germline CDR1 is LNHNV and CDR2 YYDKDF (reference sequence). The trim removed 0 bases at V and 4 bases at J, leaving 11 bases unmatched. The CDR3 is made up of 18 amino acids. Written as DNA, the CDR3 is TGTGCCACCAGCAGAGATCGGGCTAGCGGGCCCTTTTACAATGAGCAGTTCTTC. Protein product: CATSRDRASGPFYNEQFF.

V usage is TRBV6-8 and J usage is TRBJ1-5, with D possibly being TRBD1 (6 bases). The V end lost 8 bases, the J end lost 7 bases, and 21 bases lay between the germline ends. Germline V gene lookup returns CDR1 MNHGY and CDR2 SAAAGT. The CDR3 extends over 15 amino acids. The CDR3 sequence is CASGKTGSQDQPQHF. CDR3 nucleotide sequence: TGTGCCAGCGGGAAGACAGGAAGTCAAGACCAGCCCCAGCATTTT.

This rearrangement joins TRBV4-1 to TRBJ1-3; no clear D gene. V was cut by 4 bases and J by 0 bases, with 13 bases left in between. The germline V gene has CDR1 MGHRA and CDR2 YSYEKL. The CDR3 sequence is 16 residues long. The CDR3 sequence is CASSRTLSPSGNTIYF. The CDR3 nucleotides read TGCGCCAGCAGCCGGACTCTTTCACCCTCTGGAAACACCATATATTTT.

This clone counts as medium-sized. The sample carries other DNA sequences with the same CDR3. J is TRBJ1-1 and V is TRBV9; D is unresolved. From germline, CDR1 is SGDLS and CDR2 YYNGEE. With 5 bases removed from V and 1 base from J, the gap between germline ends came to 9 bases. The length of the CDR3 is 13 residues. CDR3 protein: CASSVWSNTEAFF. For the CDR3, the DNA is TGTGCCAGCAGTGTATGGTCGAACACTGAAGCTTTCTTT.

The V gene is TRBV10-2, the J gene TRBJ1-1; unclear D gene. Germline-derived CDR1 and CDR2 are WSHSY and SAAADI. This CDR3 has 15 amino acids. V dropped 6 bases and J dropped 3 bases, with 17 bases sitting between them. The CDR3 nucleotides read TGCGCCAGCAGGATGATGACGGGGTGGGACACTGAAGCTTTCTTT. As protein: CASRMMTGWDTEAFF.

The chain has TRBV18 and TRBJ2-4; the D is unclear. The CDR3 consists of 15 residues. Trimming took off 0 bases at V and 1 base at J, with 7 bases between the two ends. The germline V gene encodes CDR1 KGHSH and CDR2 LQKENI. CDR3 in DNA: TGTGCCAGCTCACCACCCAGCATCGCCAAAAACATTCAGTACTTC. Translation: CASSPPSIAKNIQYF.

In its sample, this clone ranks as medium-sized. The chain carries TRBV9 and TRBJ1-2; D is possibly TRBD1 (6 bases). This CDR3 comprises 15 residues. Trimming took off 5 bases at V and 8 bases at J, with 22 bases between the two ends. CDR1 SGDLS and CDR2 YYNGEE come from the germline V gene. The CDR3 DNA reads TGTGCCAGCAGGTACGGAGCAGGGGAGAGGGAAGGCTACACCTTC. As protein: CASRYGAGEREGYTF.